These T cell receptor beta chains were read from a single sample in a study of brain T cells in children with intractable seizures. The method was immunoSEQ multiplex PCR; TCRdb's version includes in-frame clones alone and lacks a portion of them. The sample gives about 80,000 clones, approximately 89% of which show up once; around 24% is in the top ten. The sample was peripheral blood, taken at surgery. Receptor source: a girl aged 2 to 10 with Rasmussen encephalitis and intractable seizures. The CDR3 runs from the conserved cysteine through the conserved F or W. The D gene is left open where the match is weak. Rows give clone size only sometimes, using once, few, many, or a class for an expanded clone.

cdr3_aa: CASSPGTSGRGNEQFF; cdr3_nt: TGTGCCAGCAGCCCGGGGACTAGCGGGAGAGGCAATGAGCAGTTCTTC; clone_size: NA; v_call: TRBV7-2; d_call: TRBD2; j_call: TRBJ2-1
cdr3_aa: CASSLNGPKNTEAFF; cdr3_nt: TGTGCCAGCAGCTTAAACGGACCCAAGAACACTGAAGCTTTCTTT; clone_size: NA; v_call: TRBV7-9; d_call: NA; j_call: TRBJ1-1
cdr3_aa: CASSFGDRVYEQYF; cdr3_nt: TGTGCCAGCAGCTTCGGGGACAGGGTATACGAGCAGTACTTC; clone_size: NA; v_call: TRBV5-6; d_call: TRBD1; j_call: TRBJ2-7
cdr3_aa: CASSLVPLTGVHSGNTIYF; cdr3_nt: TGTGCCAGCAGCTTAGTACCCCTTACAGGGGTCCACTCTGGAAACACCATATATTTT; clone_size: NA; v_call: TRBV7-9; d_call: TRBD1; j_call: TRBJ1-3
cdr3_aa: CASSLGSIGANYGYTF; cdr3_nt: TGTGCCAGCAGCTTAGGGAGTATAGGGGCTAACTATGGCTACACCTTC; clone_size: NA; v_call: TRBV7-9; d_call: NA; j_call: TRBJ1-2
cdr3_aa: CASSHPRGGRRGEQFF; cdr3_nt: TGCGCCAGCAGCCACCCCCGGGGGGGGCGAAGGGGTGAGCAGTTCTTC; clone_size: NA; v_call: TRBV4-1; d_call: TRBD2; j_call: TRBJ2-1
cdr3_aa: CASRPTGSAGGYTF; cdr3_nt: TGCGCCAGCAGACCGACAGGGTCGGCCGGTGGCTACACCTTC; clone_size: NA; v_call: TRBV5-1; d_call: TRBD1; j_call: TRBJ1-2
cdr3_aa: CASSYTGANVLTF; cdr3_nt: TGTGCCAGCAGTTACACTGGGGCCAACGTCCTGACTTTC; clone_size: NA; v_call: TRBV6-2/TRBV6-3; d_call: NA; j_call: TRBJ2-6
cdr3_aa: CASSSTGTNEQFF; cdr3_nt: TGTGCCAGCAGTTCGACAGGGACCAATGAGCAGTTCTTC; clone_size: NA; v_call: TRBV12-3/TRBV12-4; d_call: TRBD1; j_call: TRBJ2-1
cdr3_aa: CASSSGNTIYF; cdr3_nt: TGCGCCAGCAGCTCTGGAAACACCATATATTTT; clone_size: NA; v_call: TRBV4-1; d_call: NA; j_call: TRBJ1-3
cdr3_aa: CASSLGQGSYNEQFF; cdr3_nt: TGCGCCAGCAGCCTCGGACAGGGATCATACAATGAGCAGTTCTTC; clone_size: once; v_call: TRBV11-3; d_call: TRBD1; j_call: TRBJ2-1
cdr3_aa: CASSEALRTGVHEQYF; cdr3_nt: TGTGCCAGCAGTGAAGCGCTTAGGACAGGGGTCCACGAGCAGTACTTC; clone_size: NA; v_call: TRBV2; d_call: TRBD1; j_call: TRBJ2-7
cdr3_aa: CASSLTRDRGYEQYF; cdr3_nt: TGTGCCAGCAGTTTGACCCGGGACAGGGGCTACGAGCAGTACTTC; clone_size: NA; v_call: TRBV28; d_call: TRBD1; j_call: TRBJ2-7
cdr3_aa: CASSSSGTYEQYF; cdr3_nt: TGTGCCAGTAGTTCTAGCGGGACCTACGAGCAGTACTTC; clone_size: NA; v_call: TRBV19; d_call: TRBD2; j_call: TRBJ2-7
cdr3_aa: CASSLDGTAATNEKLFF; cdr3_nt: TGTGCCAGCAGCTTGGACGGTACGGCAGCAACTAATGAAAAACTGTTTTTT; clone_size: NA; v_call: TRBV5-4; d_call: NA; j_call: TRBJ1-4
cdr3_aa: CATSRGGLQETQYF; cdr3_nt: TGTGCCACCAGCAGAGGAGGGCTGCAAGAGACCCAGTACTTC; clone_size: NA; v_call: TRBV15; d_call: NA; j_call: TRBJ2-5
cdr3_aa: CASSDILAGKSDGTDTQYF; cdr3_nt: TGTGCCAGCTCAGACATACTAGCGGGAAAGAGTGACGGCACAGATACGCAGTATTTT; clone_size: NA; v_call: TRBV18; d_call: TRBD2; j_call: TRBJ2-3
cdr3_aa: CASSLAPGEQYF; cdr3_nt: TGTGCCAGCAGCTTAGCTCCGGGAGAGCAGTACTTC; clone_size: NA; v_call: TRBV7-9; d_call: NA; j_call: TRBJ2-7
cdr3_aa: CASSPKGLAGEGEQYF; cdr3_nt: TGTGCCAGCAGCCCGAAGGGACTAGCGGGAGAGGGCGAGCAGTACTTC; clone_size: NA; v_call: TRBV13; d_call: TRBD2; j_call: TRBJ2-7
cdr3_aa: CASSRGSYNEQFF; cdr3_nt: TGTGCCAGCAGTCGTGGCTCCTACAATGAGCAGTTCTTC; clone_size: NA; v_call: TRBV27; d_call: NA; j_call: TRBJ2-1
cdr3_aa: CASRKISTDTQYF; cdr3_nt: TGTGCCAGCCGCAAGATCAGCACAGATACGCAGTATTTT; clone_size: NA; v_call: TRBV27; d_call: NA; j_call: TRBJ2-3
cdr3_aa: CASPFQWPDTEAFF; cdr3_nt: TGTGCCAGCCCTTTCCAATGGCCAGACACTGAAGCTTTCTTT; clone_size: NA; v_call: TRBV6-5; d_call: NA; j_call: TRBJ1-1
cdr3_aa: CSACTFLAGERKRCNEQFF; cdr3_nt: TGCAGCGCTTGTACCTTTCTAGCGGGAGAACGAAAGAGGTGTAATGAGCAGTTCTTC; clone_size: NA; v_call: TRBV29-1; d_call: TRBD2; j_call: TRBJ2-1
cdr3_aa: CASSGAGTGNEKLFF; cdr3_nt: TGCGCCAGCAGTGGCGCCGGGACAGGGAATGAAAAACTGTTTTTT; clone_size: NA; v_call: TRBV10-2; d_call: TRBD1; j_call: TRBJ1-4
cdr3_aa: CASSFQGRNTIYF; cdr3_nt: TGTGCCAGCAGTTTCCAGGGGAGAAACACCATATATTTT; clone_size: NA; v_call: TRBV5-6; d_call: NA; j_call: TRBJ1-3
cdr3_aa: CASSLALGGRYETQYF; cdr3_nt: TGTGCTAGCAGCTTAGCGCTAGGGGGGCGATATGAGACCCAGTACTTC; clone_size: NA; v_call: TRBV7-7; d_call: NA; j_call: TRBJ2-5
cdr3_aa: CSVVGVRDEQFF; cdr3_nt: TGCAGCGTTGTTGGTGTCCGGGATGAGCAGTTCTTC; clone_size: NA; v_call: TRBV29-1; d_call: NA; j_call: TRBJ2-1
cdr3_aa: CASSTPSNGNSPYNEQFF; cdr3_nt: TGTGCCAGCAGCACCCCCTCGAACGGGAACTCACCCTACAATGAGCAGTTCTTC; clone_size: NA; v_call: TRBV9; d_call: NA; j_call: TRBJ2-1
cdr3_aa: CASSPTFTDTQYF; cdr3_nt: TGCGCCAGCAGCCCGACCTTCACAGATACGCAGTATTTT; clone_size: NA; v_call: TRBV5-1; d_call: NA; j_call: TRBJ2-3
cdr3_aa: CASSPRVGSTEAFF; cdr3_nt: TGTGCCAGCAGCCCCCGGGTCGGGTCCACTGAAGCTTTCTTT; clone_size: NA; v_call: TRBV11-3; d_call: NA; j_call: TRBJ1-1
cdr3_aa: CASSLNRNNEQFF; cdr3_nt: TGTGCCAGCAGCTTAAACAGGAACAATGAGCAGTTCTTC; clone_size: NA; v_call: TRBV7-3; d_call: NA; j_call: TRBJ2-1
cdr3_aa: CASSFVWWWGYTF; cdr3_nt: TGTGCCAGCAGTTTCGTTTGGTGGTGGGGCTACACCTTC; clone_size: once; v_call: TRBV12-3/TRBV12-4; d_call: NA; j_call: TRBJ1-2
cdr3_aa: CASSEGQGGNEQFF; cdr3_nt: TGTGCCAGCAGTGAAGGACAGGGGGGGAATGAGCAGTTCTTC; clone_size: NA; v_call: TRBV6-1; d_call: TRBD1; j_call: TRBJ2-1
cdr3_aa: CATSEPRAGGETQYF; cdr3_nt: TGTGCCACCAGTGAACCAAGGGCAGGGGGAGAGACCCAGTACTTC; clone_size: NA; v_call: TRBV24-1; d_call: TRBD1; j_call: TRBJ2-5
cdr3_aa: CASSPGGYNSPLHF; cdr3_nt: TGTGCCAGCTCACCAGGAGGCTACAATTCACCCCTCCACTTT; clone_size: NA; v_call: TRBV18; d_call: NA; j_call: TRBJ1-6
cdr3_aa: CATGTGPANYGYTF; cdr3_nt: TGTGCCACCGGGACAGGGCCTGCGAACTATGGCTACACCTTC; clone_size: NA; v_call: TRBV27; d_call: TRBD1; j_call: TRBJ1-2
cdr3_aa: CASSENSGFSPLHF; cdr3_nt: TGTGCCAGCAGTGAAAACAGCGGGTTTTCACCCCTCCACTTT; clone_size: NA; v_call: TRBV6-1; d_call: NA; j_call: TRBJ1-6
cdr3_aa: CSAGDRAGYTF; cdr3_nt: TGCAGTGCTGGGGACAGGGCTGGCTACACCTTC; clone_size: NA; v_call: TRBV20-1; d_call: TRBD1; j_call: TRBJ1-2
cdr3_aa: CASSQNTQGYEQYF; cdr3_nt: TGTGCCAGCAGCCAGAACACCCAGGGCTACGAGCAGTACTTC; clone_size: NA; v_call: TRBV27; d_call: NA; j_call: TRBJ2-7
cdr3_aa: CASSQDRTAQETQYF; cdr3_nt: TGCGCCAGCAGCCAAGATCGAACAGCTCAAGAGACCCAGTACTTC; clone_size: NA; v_call: TRBV4-1; d_call: NA; j_call: TRBJ2-5